The present entry profiles one T cell receptor (beta chain) with its context. A far larger clone is just one base off, so this is likely a read error. Germline assignment: CDR1 SGHNT and CDR2 YENEEA. The length of the CDR3 is 14 residues. Researchers made TCR beta libraries by using iRepertoire HTBI primers and running Arm-PCR on CDR3 regions. One entry per CDR3 protein, called by TCRdb with MiXCR from the multiplex PCR reads. Of some 220,000 distinct CDR3 sequences in the sample, 15% to 20% are singletons; the top ten hold roughly 12%. The time point here: newly diagnosed GD, antithyroid drugs for less than 3 months. PBMC-derived RNA was used for the TCR library. These data come from a study of regulatory T cells in long-lasting Graves disease. Study overall: Newly diagnosed Graves' patients took antithyroid drugs under 3 months.

These records were also assigned to another study, of T cells in Graves' hyperthyroidism and ophthalmopathy. As that study records: Diagnoses rested on clinical symptoms, serum thyroxine and TRAb, thyroid ultrasound and orbital computed tomography.

This receptor was identified in a young woman with Graves disease. The chain is built from TRBV11-3 and TRBJ2-5; 10 positions agree with TRBD2. The J call may be faulty, since TRBJ2-1 better matches the DNA end. Specimen: peripheral blood mononuclear cells (PBMCs), collected at new diagnosis, from a patient treated with antithyroid drugs. The CDR3 region is CASRTSGIYSEQFF. CDR3 DNA sequence: TGTGCCAGCCGGACTAGCGGCATCTACAGTGAGCAGTTCTTC.